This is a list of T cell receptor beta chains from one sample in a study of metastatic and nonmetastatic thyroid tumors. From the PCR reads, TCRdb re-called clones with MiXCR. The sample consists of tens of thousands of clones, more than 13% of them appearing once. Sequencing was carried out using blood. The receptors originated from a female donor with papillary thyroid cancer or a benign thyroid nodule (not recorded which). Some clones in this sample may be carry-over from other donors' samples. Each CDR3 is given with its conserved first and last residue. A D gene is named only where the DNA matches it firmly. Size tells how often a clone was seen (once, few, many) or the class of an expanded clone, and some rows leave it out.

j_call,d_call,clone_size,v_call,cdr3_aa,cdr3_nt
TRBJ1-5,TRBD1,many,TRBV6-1,CASSSDRGNNQPQHF,TGTGCCAGCAGCTCAGACAGGGGGAATAATCAGCCCCAGCATTTT
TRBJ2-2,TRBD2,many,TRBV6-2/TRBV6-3,CASSSGTRYTGELFF,TGTGCCAGCAGTTCCGGGACTAGATACACCGGGGAGCTGTTTTTT
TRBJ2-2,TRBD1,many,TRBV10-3,CAISPRTGRSTGELFF,TGTGCCATCAGTCCTCGGACAGGGAGGAGCACCGGGGAGCTGTTTTTT
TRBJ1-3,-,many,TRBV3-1,CASSQGNTIYF,TGTGCCAGCAGCCAGGGAAACACCATATATTTT
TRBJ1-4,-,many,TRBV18,CASSLSAYRENEKLFF,TGTGCCAGCTCACTCTCAGCCTACAGAGAGAATGAAAAACTGTTTTTT
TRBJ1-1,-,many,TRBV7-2,CASSAGVAITEAFF,TGTGCCAGCAGCGCAGGCGTGGCGATCACTGAAGCTTTCTTT
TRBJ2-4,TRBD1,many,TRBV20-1,CSAVDRVRAKNIQYF,TGCAGTGCTGTTGACAGGGTGAGGGCCAAAAACATTCAGTACTTC
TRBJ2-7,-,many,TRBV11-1,CASSPAGTKGDQYF,TGTGCCAGCAGCCCTGCTGGGACAAAGGGTGATCAGTACTTC
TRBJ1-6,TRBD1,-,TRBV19,CASTTGGSYNSPLHF,TGTGCCAGTACGACAGGGGGCTCCTATAATTCACCCCTCCACTTT
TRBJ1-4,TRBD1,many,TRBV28,CASSLTGVENEKLFF,TGTGCCAGCAGTTTAACAGGGGTGGAGAATGAAAAACTGTTTTTT
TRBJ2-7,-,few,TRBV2,CAITALVSGDEQYF,TGTGCCATCACCGCCTTGGTGTCAGGGGACGAGCAGTACTTC
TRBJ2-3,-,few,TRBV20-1,CSARAQGTDTQYF,TGCAGTGCTAGAGCCCAGGGCACAGATACGCAGTATTTT
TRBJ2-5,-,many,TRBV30,CAWRMDGETQYF,TGTGCCTGGAGAATGGATGGTGAGACCCAGTACTTC
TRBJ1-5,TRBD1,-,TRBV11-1,CASSVGTGHNQPQHF,TGTGCCAGCAGCGTTGGGACAGGGCACAATCAGCCCCAGCATTTT
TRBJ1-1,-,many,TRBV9,CASSVTWGGNTEAFF,TGTGCCAGCAGCGTAACGTGGGGTGGGAACACTGAAGCTTTCTTT
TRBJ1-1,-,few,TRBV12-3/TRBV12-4,CASSLRAVGSPSFF,TGTGCCAGCAGTTTAAGGGCGGTGGGCTCACCGTCTTTCTTT
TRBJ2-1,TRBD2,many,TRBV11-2,CASSYGGDSYNEQFF,TGTGCCAGCAGCTACGGGGGGGATTCCTACAATGAGCAGTTCTTC
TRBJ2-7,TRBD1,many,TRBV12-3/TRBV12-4,CASSLAGGPHEQYF,TGTGCCAGCAGTTTGGCAGGGGGACCCCACGAGCAGTACTTC
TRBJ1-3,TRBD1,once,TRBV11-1,CASSPPDRGHGGNTIYF,TGTGCCAGCAGCCCCCCGGACAGGGGTCACGGTGGAAACACCATATATTTT
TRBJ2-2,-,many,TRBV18,CASSPLGNRDTGELFF,TGTGCCAGCTCACCACTAGGGAACAGGGACACCGGGGAGCTGTTTTTT
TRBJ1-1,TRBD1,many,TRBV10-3,CAISESARGAPEAFF,TGTGCCATCAGTGAGTCGGCCAGGGGGGCTCCTGAAGCTTTCTTT
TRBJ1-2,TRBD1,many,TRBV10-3,CATKGANNLYGYTF,TGTGCCACCAAGGGGGCTAATAACCTCTATGGCTACACCTTC
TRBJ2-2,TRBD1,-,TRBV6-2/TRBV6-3,CASTTPRGRSVLNTGELFF,TGTGCCAGCACCACCCCTAGGGGGCGGTCAGTCTTGAACACCGGGGAGCTTTTTTTT
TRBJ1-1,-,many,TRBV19,CASSIKSPETEAFF,TGTGCCAGTAGTATTAAGAGCCCGGAGACTGAAGCTTTCTTT
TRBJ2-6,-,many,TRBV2,CASSEQGSGANVLTF,TGTGCCAGCAGTGAGCAAGGCTCTGGGGCCAACGTCCTGACTTTC
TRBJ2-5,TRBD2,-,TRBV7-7,CASILARTSWGETQYF,TGTGCTAGCATCTTAGCGAGGACTAGCTGGGGGGAGACCCAGTACTTC
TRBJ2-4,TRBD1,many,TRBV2,CASKGQASIQYF,TGTGCCAGCAAGGGACAGGCGTCCATTCAGTACTTC
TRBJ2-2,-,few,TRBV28,CSNSRNTGELFF,TGTTCCAACAGTCGCAACACCGGGGAGCTGTTTTTT
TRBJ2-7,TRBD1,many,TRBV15,CATSPTGVEQYF,TGTGCCACCAGTCCGACAGGGGTCGAGCAGTACTTC
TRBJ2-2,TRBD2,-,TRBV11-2,CASSIGGSSGLNTGELFF,TGTGCCAGCAGCATAGGTGGGTCTAGCGGATTGAACACCGGGGAGCTGTTTTTT
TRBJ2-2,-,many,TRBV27,CASSPPTDIFANTGELFF,TGTGCCAGCAGTCCCCCGACGGACATCTTCGCGAACACCGGGGAGCTGTTTTTT
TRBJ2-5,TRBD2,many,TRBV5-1,CASSLSGGGQETQYF,TGCGCCAGCAGCTTAAGCGGGGGCGGCCAAGAGACCCAGTACTTC
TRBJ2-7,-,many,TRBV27,CASSGVGGEQYF,TGTGCCAGCAGTGGGGTAGGGGGCGAGCAGTACTTC
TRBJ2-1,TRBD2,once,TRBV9,CASSASGANPWSEQFF,TGTGCCAGCAGCGCTAGCGGGGCAAACCCCTGGTCTGAGCAGTTCTTC
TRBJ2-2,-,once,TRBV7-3,CASSPSTRFSAGELFF,TGTGCCAGCAGCCCGTCGACCCGGTTTTCCGCCGGGGAACTGTTTTTT
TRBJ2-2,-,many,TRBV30,CAWRLADSYYRELFF,TGTGCCTGGAGACTAGCTGATAGCTATTACCGGGAGCTGTTTTTT
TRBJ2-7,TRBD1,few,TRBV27,CASILRGQSDYDQYF,TGTGCCAGCATTTTACGGGGACAGTCAGATTACGATCAGTACTTC
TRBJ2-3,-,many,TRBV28,CASSFFLFRGSHLGTDTQYF,TGTGCCAGCAGTTTCTTCTTGTTTCGCGGCAGCCACTTAGGCACAGATACGCAGTATTTT
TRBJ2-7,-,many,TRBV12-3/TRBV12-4,CASRRGGAYEQYF,TGTGCCAGCAGGAGAGGCGGCGCCTACGAGCAGTACTTC
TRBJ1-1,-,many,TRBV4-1,CASSQGTGLVPNTEAFF,TGCGCCAGCAGCCAAGGAACGGGACTAGTTCCAAACACTGAAGCTTTCTTT
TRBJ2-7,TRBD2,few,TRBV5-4,CASAQGSGGLDEQYF,TGTGCCAGCGCCCAGGGCTCGGGGGGTCTCGACGAGCAGTACTTC
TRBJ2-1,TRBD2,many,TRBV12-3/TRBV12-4,CASRPGLAGTAEQFF,TGTGCCAGCAGACCCGGACTAGCCGGGACTGCAGAGCAGTTCTTC
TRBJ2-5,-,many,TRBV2,CASSEGSWREETQYF,TGTGCCAGCAGTGAAGGGTCCTGGCGGGAAGAGACCCAGTACTTC
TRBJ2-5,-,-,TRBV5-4,CASSPWGTETQYF,TGTGCCAGCAGCCCGTGGGGGACGGAGACCCAGTACTTC
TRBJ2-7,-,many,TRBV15,CATSRERAATYEQYF,TGTGCCACCAGCAGAGAGCGCGCAGCAACCTACGAGCAGTACTTC
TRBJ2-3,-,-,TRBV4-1,CASSQDPPRGADTQYF,TGCGCCAGCAGCCAAGATCCCCCCAGGGGAGCAGATACGCAGTATTTT
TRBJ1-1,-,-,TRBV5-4,CASSLVGRGKEAFF,TGTGCCAGCAGCTTGGTGGGGCGAGGGAAGGAAGCTTTCTTT
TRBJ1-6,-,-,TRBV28,CASSLVSAVGPLNSPLHF,TGTGCCAGCAGTTTAGTGTCTGCGGTCGGACCGCTGAATTCACCCCTCCACTTT
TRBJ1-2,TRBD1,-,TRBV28,CASSSNRDRGKYGYTF,TGTGCCAGCAGTTCCAACCGGGACAGGGGGAAATATGGCTACACCTTC
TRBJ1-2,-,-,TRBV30,CAWGTQTNYGYTF,TGTGCCTGGGGGACTCAAACTAACTATGGCTACACCTTC
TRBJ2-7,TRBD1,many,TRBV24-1,CATSGQGGHEQYF,TGTGCCACCAGTGGACAGGGGGGCCACGAGCAGTACTTC
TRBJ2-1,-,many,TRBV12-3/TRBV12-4,CASSLNGIYEQFF,TGTGCCAGCAGTTTAAATGGTATCTATGAGCAGTTCTTC
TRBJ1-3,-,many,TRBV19,CASSTGRNIGGNTIYF,TGTGCCAGTAGTACCGGACGGAACATTGGGGGAAACACCATATATTTT
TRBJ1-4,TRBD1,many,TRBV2,CASRIRGRNEKLFF,TGTGCCAGCAGGATCAGGGGGCGAAATGAAAAACTGTTTTTT
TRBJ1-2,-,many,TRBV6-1,CASSSPGGGYTF,TGTGCCAGCAGTTCCCCAGGCGGAGGCTACACCTTC
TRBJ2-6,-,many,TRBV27,CASSFWTAGTGANVLTF,TGTGCCAGCAGTTTCTGGACAGCTGGTACGGGGGCCAACGTCCTGACTTTC
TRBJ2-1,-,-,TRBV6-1,CASNRRNSQFF,TGTGCCAGCAACCGGCGCAATTCGCAGTTCTTC
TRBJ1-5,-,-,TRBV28,CASSLRGLGNQPRHF,TGTGCCAGCAGTTTAAGGGGTTTAGGCAATCAGCCCCGTCATTTT
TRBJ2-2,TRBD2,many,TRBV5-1,CASSLQAGGPGTGELFF,TGCGCCAGCAGCTTGCAAGCGGGGGGGCCGGGGACCGGGGAGCTGTTTTTT
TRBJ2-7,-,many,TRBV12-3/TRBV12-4,CASTLVLDGRVLQREQYF,TGTGCCAGCACCCTGGTCTTGGACGGTCGGGTCCTACAGCGGGAGCAGTACTTC